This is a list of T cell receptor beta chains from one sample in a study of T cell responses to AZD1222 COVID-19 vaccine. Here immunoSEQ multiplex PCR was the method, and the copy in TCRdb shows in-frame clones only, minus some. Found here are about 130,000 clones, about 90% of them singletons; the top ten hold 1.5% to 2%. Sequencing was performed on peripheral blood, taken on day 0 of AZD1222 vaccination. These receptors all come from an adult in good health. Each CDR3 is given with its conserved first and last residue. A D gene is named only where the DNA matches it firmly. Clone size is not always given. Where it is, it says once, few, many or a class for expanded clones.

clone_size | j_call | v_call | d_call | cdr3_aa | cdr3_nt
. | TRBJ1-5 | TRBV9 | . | CASSVSLDSNQPQHF | TGTGCCAGCAGCGTTTCCCTCGATAGCAATCAGCCCCAGCATTTT
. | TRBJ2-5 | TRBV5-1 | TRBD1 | CASGPKDRGVETQYF | TGCGCCAGCGGGCCAAAGGACAGGGGGGTCGAGACCCAGTACTTC
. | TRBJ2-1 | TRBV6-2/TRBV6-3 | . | CASSTPRGGGGYNEQFF | TGTGCCAGCAGTACTCCGCGCGGGGGCGGTGGGTACAATGAGCAGTTCTTC
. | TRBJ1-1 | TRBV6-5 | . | CASSYGGDTEAFF | TGTGCCAGCAGTTACGGGGGGGACACTGAAGCTTTCTTT
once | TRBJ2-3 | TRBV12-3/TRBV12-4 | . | CASSLLENLQYF | TGTGCCAGCAGTTTATTAGAAAACCTGCAGTATTTT
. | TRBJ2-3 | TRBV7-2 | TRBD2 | CASSYQRGKTDTQYF | TGTGCCAGCAGTTACCAGCGGGGGAAGACAGATACGCAGTATTTT
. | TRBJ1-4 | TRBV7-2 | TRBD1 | CASSLAQGANEKLFF | TGTGCCAGCAGCTTAGCACAGGGGGCTAATGAAAAACTGTTTTTT
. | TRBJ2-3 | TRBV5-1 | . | CANPDPGATDTQYF | TGCGCCAACCCTGATCCGGGGGCCACAGATACGCAGTATTTT
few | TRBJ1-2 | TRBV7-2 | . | CASTIGGGFYGYTF | TGTGCCAGCACGATTGGGGGAGGGTTCTATGGCTACACCTTC
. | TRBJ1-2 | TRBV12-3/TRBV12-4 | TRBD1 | CASRSPGGYGYTF | TGTGCCAGCAGGTCTCCAGGGGGCTATGGCTACACCTTC
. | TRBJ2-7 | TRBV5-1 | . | CASSLGGRAYEQYF | TGCGCCAGCAGCTTGGGGGGACGGGCCTACGAGCAGTACTTC
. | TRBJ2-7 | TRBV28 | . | CASSSPGNLYEQYF | TGTGCCAGCAGCAGCCCAGGGAATTTATACGAGCAGTACTTC
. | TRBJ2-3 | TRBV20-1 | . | CSASSAETGVTDTQYF | TGCAGTGCTAGTTCCGCCGAGACAGGAGTCACAGATACGCAGTATTTT
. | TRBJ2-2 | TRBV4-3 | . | CASSPSPGTPNTGELFF | TGCGCCAGCAGCCCTAGCCCCGGGACACCGAACACCGGGGAGCTGTTTTTT
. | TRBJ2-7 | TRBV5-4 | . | CASSSYRAREQYF | TGTGCCAGCAGCTCTTACAGGGCGAGGGAGCAGTACTTC
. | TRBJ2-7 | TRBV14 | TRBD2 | CASSKTSGAEQYF | TGTGCCAGCAGCAAGACTAGCGGGGCCGAGCAGTACTTC
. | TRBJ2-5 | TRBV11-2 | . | CASRYLGLETQYF | TGTGCCAGCAGGTACCTAGGATTGGAGACCCAGTACTTC
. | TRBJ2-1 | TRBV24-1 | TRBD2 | CATSDPGLAGGNEQFF | TGTGCCACCAGTGACCCGGGACTAGCGGGGGGGAATGAGCAGTTCTTC
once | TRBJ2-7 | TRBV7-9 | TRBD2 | CASSPRAGGTSYEQYF | TGTGCCAGCAGCCCGAGGGCGGGGGGAACCTCCTACGAGCAGTACTTC
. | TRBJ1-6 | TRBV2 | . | CASSPLGGNSPLHF | TGTGCCAGCAGTCCGCTGGGGGGAAATTCACCCCTCCACTTT
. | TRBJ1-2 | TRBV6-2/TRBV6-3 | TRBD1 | CASSGQEANYGYTF | TGTGCCAGCAGTGGACAGGAAGCTAACTATGGCTACACCTTC
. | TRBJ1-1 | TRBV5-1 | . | CASTLGNTEAFF | TGCGCCAGCACGTTGGGGAACACTGAAGCTTTCTTT
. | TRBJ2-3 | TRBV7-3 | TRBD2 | CASSQGLAGGPSYF | TGTGCCAGCAGCCAAGGACTAGCGGGGGGGCCTTCGTATTTT
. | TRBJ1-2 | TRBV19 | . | CASTNHLGYTF | TGTGCCAGTACCAACCACCTCGGCTACACCTTC
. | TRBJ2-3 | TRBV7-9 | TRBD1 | CASSRSGQMDTQYF | TGTGCCAGCAGCCGGTCGGGACAGATGGATACGCAGTATTTT
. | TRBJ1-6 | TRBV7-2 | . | CASSLVVGDRNSPLHF | TGTGCCAGCAGCTTAGTGGTCGGCGACCGTAATTCACCCCTCCACTTT
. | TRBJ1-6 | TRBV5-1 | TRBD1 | CASSWIQGARDSPLHF | TGCGCCAGCAGCTGGATCCAGGGGGCCCGGGATTCACCCCTCCACTTT
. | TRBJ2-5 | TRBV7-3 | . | CASSSPEVGETQYF | TGTGCCAGCAGCTCACCAGAGGTAGGGGAGACCCAGTACTTC
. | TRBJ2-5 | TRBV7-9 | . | CASSFEGETQYF | TGTGCCAGCAGCTTCGAGGGAGAGACCCAGTACTTC
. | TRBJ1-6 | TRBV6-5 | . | CASSYDGRSYNSPLHF | TGTGCCAGCAGTTACGACGGCCGCTCCTATAATTCACCCCTCCACTTT
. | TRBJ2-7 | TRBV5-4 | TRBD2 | CASSLRSSGAVEQYF | TGTGCCAGCAGCTTGAGGTCTAGCGGGGCGGTCGAGCAGTACTTC